Sequencing of this T cell receptor beta chain was carried out in a study of shared clonotypes between healthy human individuals (dated by TCRdb to about 2020). A note on the overall study: The cohort included a few men and a couple of women between 18 and 49 years of age. To increase sequencing depth and limit assay-specific biases, TCR repertoire library preparation and sequencing were carried out by different laboratories using diverse techniques. The study deeply sequenced blood TCR repertoires of five healthy adults to estimate repertoire size and the extent of clonotype sharing between individuals. Leukapheresis yielded between about 0.94 and 8.9 billion PBMCs per donor. Per donor, three plates each were used for CD4 naive and CD4 memory, two for CD8 naive, and one for CD8 memory. The research as a whole found: Naive subsets generally had larger estimated clonotype richness than memory subsets did. Sampling was restricted to blood, and TCR repertoires in tissue are likely to differ from TCR repertoires in blood. Higher generation probabilities were observed for clonotypes shared by all four sorted-subset donors than for non-shared clonotypes. Incomplete sequencing was indicated by rarefaction of sorted-subset datasets, despite the large sequencing depth. Pairwise subsampling led to the expectation that sequencing depth would affect the degree of clonotype sharing among donors. Approximately 4.8% of naive CD4, 3% to 3.5% of naive CD8, around 2.3% of memory CD4, and more than 0.35% of memory CD8 clonotypes were shared across several donors. The genetic and exposure-history diversity represented was limited by the small number of donors.

A note on this clone: Its antigen is currently not known. No much larger clonotype is one base removed from it; base qualities were not supplied.

The donors were healthy, HIV-negative adults who had no recently reported acute infections or vaccinations. Every donor was a Caucasian adult living in Nashville, Tennessee, USA. CD4+ T cells were enriched by magnetic negative selection; naive cells were then positively selected on CD45RA, and the negative fraction formed the memory subset. Blood was obtained by leukapheresis, after which PBMCs were separated by Ficoll-Histopaque density gradient centrifugation and cryopreserved in liquid nitrogen vapor phase. Purity and quantity of every magnetically sorted T cell population were checked by analytical flow cytometry. Genomic DNA was isolated from each sorted fraction and quantified by UV absorbance on a Nanodrop 2000c. TCR CDR3 regions were amplified from genomic DNA by multiplex PCR using the deep immunoSEQ assay. Genomic DNA extracted from each cell subset was distributed evenly over all wells of several immunoSEQ 96-well plates, and each plate served as one replicate. For sorted subsets, roughly 200 ng of genomic DNA, equivalent to 25,000 to 30,000 T cell genomes, went into each replicate PCR. Purified libraries were measured with a Qubit 3.0 fluorometer, size-checked on a Bioanalyzer 2100, and measured again with the KAPA Library Quantification kit. Every immunoSEQ 96-well plate was sequenced on a dedicated single-read 150-cycle Illumina NextSeq 550 flow cell. Per the original workflow: Because the immunoSEQ output included only junctional sequences and no quality scores, the filtering could not be the same as the filtering used for full-length reads. Sequences were annotated with PyIR, a Python wrapper for IgBLAST v1.9, using IMGT germline references to assign V/J genes and CDR3. Reads with weak V/J assignments (E-value above 1e-6), missing CDR3, stop codons, out-of-frame junctions, or ambiguous translated residues were removed. V3J clonotypes were defined as sequences sharing an identical inferred V gene, J gene, and CDR3 amino acid sequence. The percentage overlap between two repertoires was calculated by dividing the number of shared unique clonotypes by the size of the smaller repertoire. Three approaches were used to assess repertoire richness: RTK rarefaction, the Chao1 estimator, and Recon v2.1 estimates of unobserved clonotypes. OLGA was used to compute generation probabilities for all TCRbeta clonotypes that the gDNA method yielded from a few donors. Held by TCRdb, this immuneACCESS table contains in-frame sequences only and omits some clones. Under half of the omission traces to an unresolved V gene where checked; the cause of the rest is unknown. D and trimming were read from the DNA, whereas the V and J calls and clone size are those reported in that table. The sample data list approximately 340,000 clones, and around 67% of these were observed just once. 10% of the sample lies in the top ten.

This receptor was taken from a man between 25 and 39 years old in good health. The specimen was memory CD4+ T cells sorted from blood. Taken with the paper, the label for cell subset or site translates to: CD45RA-negative fraction.

The sequenced DNA is TGTGCCAGCAGACGGGAGTTTAAATCCTACAATGAGCAGTTCTTC. It translates to CASRREFKSYNEQFF. This sequence uses TRBV6-5 and TRBJ2-1; the D segment could be TRBD2, given 6 matching bases. In the germline V gene, CDR1 corresponds to MNHEY and CDR2 to SVGAGI. The trim is 6 bases for V and 1 base for J, with a gap of 13 bases between the germline ends. There are 15 amino acids in the CDR3, from cysteine to phenylalanine inclusive. The only DNA kept is the CDR3, 45 bases in frame from the first base.